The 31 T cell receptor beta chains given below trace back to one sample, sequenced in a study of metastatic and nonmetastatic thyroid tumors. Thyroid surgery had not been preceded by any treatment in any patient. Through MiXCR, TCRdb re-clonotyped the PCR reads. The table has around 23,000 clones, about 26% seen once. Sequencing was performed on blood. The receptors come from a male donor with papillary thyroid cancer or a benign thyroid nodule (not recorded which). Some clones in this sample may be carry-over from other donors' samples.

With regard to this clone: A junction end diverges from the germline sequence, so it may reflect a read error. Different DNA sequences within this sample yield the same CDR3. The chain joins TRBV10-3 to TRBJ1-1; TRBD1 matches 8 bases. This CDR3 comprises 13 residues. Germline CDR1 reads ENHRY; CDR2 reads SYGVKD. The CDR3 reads CAISRQGYSEAFF. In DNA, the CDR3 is TGTGCCATAAGTCGACAGGGGTACAGTGAAGCCTTCTTT.

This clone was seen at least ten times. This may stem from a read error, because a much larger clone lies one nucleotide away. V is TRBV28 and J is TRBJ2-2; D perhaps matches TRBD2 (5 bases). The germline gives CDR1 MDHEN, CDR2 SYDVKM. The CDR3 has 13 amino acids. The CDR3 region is CASSLWGFGELLF. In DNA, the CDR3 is TGTGCCAGCAGTTTATGGGGGTTCGGGGAGCTGCTTTTT.

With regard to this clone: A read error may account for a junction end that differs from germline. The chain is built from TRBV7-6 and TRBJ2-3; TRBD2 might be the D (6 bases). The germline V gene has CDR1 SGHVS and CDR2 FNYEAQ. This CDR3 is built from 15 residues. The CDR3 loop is CASISGGSRIDTRYF. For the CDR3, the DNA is TGTGCCAGCATCTCCGGGGGTTCTAGGATAGATACGCGGTATTTT. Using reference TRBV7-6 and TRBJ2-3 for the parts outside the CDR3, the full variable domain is GAGVSQSPRYKVTKRGQDVALRCDPISGHVSLYWYRQALGQGPEFLTYFNYEAQQDKSGLPNDRFSAERPEGSISTLTIQRTEQRDSAMYRCASISGGSRIDTRYFGPGTRLTVL.

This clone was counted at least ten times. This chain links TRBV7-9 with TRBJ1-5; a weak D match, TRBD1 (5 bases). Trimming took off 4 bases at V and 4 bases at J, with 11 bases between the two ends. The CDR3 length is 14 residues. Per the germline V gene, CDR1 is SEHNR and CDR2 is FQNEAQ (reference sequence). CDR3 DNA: TGTGCCAGCAGCTCTTCAGGGTGGAATCAGCCCCAGCATTTT. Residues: CASSSSGWNQPQHF.

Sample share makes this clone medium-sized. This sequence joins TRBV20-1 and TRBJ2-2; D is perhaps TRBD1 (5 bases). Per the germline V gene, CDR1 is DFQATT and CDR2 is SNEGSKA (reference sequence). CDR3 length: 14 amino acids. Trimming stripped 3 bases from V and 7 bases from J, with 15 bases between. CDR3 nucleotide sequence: TGCAGTGCTAGGTCAGACAGACCCGGCGGGGAGCTGTTTTTT. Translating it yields CSARSDRPGGELFF.

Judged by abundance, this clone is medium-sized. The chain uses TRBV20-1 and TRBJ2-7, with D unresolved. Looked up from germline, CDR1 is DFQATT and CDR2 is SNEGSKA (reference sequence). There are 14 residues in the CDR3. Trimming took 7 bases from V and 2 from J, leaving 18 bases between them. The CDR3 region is CSVRPASGPYEQYF. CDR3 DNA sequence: TGCAGTGTCCGGCCAGCTAGTGGGCCCTACGAGCAGTACTTC.

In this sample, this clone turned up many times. Written as DNA, the CDR3 is TGTGCCAGCTCACCCCATATCGGAGAAGCTAACACCGGGGAGCTGTTTTTT. This translates into CASSPHIGEANTGELFF. This chain uses TRBV18 with TRBJ2-2; D uncertain. CDR1 is KGHSH, CDR2 LQKENI, per germline. Trimming stripped 3 bases from V and 2 bases from J, with 16 bases between. The CDR3 sequence is 17 residues long. Full variable domain (outside the CDR3, taken from reference TRBV18 and TRBJ2-2): NAGVMQNPRHLVRRRGQEARLRCSPMKGHSHVYWYRQLPEEGLKFMVYLQKENIIDESGMPKERFSAEFPKEGPSILRIQQVVRGDSAAYFCASSPHIGEANTGELFFGEGSRLTVL.

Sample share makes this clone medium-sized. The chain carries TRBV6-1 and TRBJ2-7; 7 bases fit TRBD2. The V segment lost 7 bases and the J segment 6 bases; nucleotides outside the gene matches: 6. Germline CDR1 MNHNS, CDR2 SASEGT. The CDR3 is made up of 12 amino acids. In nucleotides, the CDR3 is TGTGCCAGCAACCCCGGGGGGAGCGAGCAGTACTTC. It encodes CASNPGGSEQYF.

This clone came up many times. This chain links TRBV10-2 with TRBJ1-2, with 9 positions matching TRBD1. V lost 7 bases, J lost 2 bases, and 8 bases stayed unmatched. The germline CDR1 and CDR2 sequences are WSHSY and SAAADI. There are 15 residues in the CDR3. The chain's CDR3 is CASTTGQGYNYGYTF. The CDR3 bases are TGCGCCAGCACCACCGGACAGGGGTACAACTATGGCTACACCTTC.

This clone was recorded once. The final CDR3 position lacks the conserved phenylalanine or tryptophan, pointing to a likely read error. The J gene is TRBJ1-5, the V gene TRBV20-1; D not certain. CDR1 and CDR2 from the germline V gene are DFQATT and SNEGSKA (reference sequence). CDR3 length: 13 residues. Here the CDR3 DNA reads TGCAGTGCGAGAGATTACCAGAACCAGCCCCAGCATCTT. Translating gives CSARDYQNQPQHL.

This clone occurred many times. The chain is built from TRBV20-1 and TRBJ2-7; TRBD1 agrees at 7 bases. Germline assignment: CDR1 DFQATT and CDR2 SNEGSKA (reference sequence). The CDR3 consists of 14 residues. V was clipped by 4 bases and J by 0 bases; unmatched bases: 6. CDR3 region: CSATRGFGSYEQYF. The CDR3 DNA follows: TGCAGTGCTACCAGGGGGTTCGGCTCCTACGAGCAGTACTTC.

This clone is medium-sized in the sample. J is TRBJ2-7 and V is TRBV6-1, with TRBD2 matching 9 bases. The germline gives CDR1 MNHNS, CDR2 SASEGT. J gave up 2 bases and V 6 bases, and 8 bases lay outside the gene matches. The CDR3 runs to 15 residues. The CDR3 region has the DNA TGTGCCAGCAGCAACGCTCCTAGCGGGGCCTACGAGCAGTACTTC. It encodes CASSNAPSGAYEQYF.

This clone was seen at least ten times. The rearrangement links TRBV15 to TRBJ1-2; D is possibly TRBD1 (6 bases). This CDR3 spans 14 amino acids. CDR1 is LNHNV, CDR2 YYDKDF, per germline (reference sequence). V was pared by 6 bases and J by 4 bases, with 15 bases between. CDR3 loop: CATSGVRGGYGYTF. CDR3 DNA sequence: TGTGCCACCAGTGGCGTGAGAGGGGGCTATGGCTACACCTTC. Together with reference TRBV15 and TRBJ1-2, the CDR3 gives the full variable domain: DAMVIQNPRYQVTQFGKPVTLSCSQTLNHNVMYWYQQKSSQAPKLLFHYYDKDFNNEADTPDNFQSRRPNTSFCFLDIRSPGLGDTAMYLCATSGVRGGYGYTFGSGTRLTVV.

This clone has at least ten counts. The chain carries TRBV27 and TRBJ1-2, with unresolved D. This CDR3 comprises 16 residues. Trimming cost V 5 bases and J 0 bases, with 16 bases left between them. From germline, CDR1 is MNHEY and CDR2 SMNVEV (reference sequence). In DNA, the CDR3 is TGTGCCAGCAGTCCATACAACCCCATTGCTAACTATGGCTACACCTTC. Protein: CASSPYNPIANYGYTF.

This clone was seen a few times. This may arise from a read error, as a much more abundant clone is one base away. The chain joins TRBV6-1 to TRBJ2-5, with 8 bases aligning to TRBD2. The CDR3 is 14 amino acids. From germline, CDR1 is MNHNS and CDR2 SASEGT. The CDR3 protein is CASSRGGGEEAQYF. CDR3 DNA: TGTGCCAGCAGTCGGGGGGGCGGGGAAGAGGCCCAGTACTTC.

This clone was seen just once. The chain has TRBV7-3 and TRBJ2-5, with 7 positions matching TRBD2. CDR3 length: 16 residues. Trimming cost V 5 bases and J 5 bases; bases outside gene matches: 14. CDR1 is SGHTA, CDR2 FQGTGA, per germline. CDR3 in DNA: TGTGCCAGCAGCCCATACGGACGGGAGGTTGGGGAGACCCAGTACTTC. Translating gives CASSPYGREVGETQYF.

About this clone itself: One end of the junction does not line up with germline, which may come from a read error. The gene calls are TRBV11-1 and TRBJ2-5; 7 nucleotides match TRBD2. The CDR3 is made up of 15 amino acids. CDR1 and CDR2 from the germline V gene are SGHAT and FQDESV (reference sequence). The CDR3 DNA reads TGTGCCAGCAGCCAACGGACTAGGGCCCATGAGACCCATTACTTC. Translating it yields CASSQRTRAHETHYF. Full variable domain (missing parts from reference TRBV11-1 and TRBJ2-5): EAEVAQSPRYKITEKSQAVAFWCDPISGHATLYWYRQILGQGPELLVQFQDESVVDDSQLPKDRFSAERLKGVDSTLKIQPAELGDSAMYLCASSQRTRAHETHYFGPGTRLLVL.

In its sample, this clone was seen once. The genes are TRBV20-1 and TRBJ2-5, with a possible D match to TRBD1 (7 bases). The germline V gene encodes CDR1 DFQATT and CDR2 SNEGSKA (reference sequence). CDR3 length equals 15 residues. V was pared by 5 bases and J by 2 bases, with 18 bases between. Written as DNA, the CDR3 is TGCAGTGCTTCGTCAGGGGGGCAAGAACAAGAGACCCAGTACTTC. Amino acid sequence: CSASSGGQEQETQYF.

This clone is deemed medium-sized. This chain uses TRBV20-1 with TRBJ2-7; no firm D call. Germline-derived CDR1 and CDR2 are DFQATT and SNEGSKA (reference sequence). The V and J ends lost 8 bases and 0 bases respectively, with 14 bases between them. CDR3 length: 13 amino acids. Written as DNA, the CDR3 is TGCAGTCCCAGTCAGCAGAGCTCCTACGAGCAGTACTTC. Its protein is CSPSQQSSYEQYF.

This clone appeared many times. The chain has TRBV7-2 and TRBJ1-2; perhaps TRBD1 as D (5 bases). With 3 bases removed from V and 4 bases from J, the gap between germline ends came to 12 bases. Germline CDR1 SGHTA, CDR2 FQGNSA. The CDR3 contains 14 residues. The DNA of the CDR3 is TGTGCCAGCAGCTTGCGGGACTTAGGCTATGGCTACACCTTC. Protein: CASSLRDLGYGYTF.

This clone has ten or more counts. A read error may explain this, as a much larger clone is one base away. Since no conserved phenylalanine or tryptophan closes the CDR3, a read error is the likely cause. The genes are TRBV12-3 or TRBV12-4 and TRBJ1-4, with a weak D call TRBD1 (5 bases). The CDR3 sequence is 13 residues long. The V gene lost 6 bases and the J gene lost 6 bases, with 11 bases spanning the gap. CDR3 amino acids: CASRLQEDEKLFL. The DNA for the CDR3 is TGTGCCAGCAGGCTACAGGAGGATGAAAAACTGTTTCTT.

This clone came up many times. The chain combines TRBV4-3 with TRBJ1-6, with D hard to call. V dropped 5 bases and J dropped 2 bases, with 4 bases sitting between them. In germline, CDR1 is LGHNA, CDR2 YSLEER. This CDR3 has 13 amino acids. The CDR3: CASSVTYNSPLHF. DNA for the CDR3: TGCGCCAGCAGCGTCACCTATAATTCACCCCTCCACTTT.

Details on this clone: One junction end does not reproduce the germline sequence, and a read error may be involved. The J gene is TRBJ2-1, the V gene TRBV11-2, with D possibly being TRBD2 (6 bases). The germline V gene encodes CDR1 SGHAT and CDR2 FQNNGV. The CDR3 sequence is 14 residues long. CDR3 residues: CVSIPRGGGDEHFF. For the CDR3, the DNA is TGTGTCAGCATCCCGCGAGGTGGAGGGGATGAGCATTTCTTC.

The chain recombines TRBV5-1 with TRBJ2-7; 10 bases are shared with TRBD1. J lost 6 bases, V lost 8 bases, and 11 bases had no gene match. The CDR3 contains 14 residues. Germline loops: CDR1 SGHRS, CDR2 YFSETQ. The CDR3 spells CASSSGTGAFEQYF. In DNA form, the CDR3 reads TGCGCCAGTTCCTCCGGGACAGGGGCTTTCGAGCAGTACTTC.

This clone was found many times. CDR3 protein: CAWGREYEQYF. The CDR3 DNA is TGTGCCTGGGGTCGGGAGTACGAGCAGTACTTC. The gene calls are TRBV30 and TRBJ2-7, with TRBD2 as a possible D gene (6 bases). Germline V lookup: CDR1 GTSNPN, CDR2 SVGIG (reference sequence). The length of the CDR3 is 11 residues. Deletions cut 5 bases from V and 4 bases from J, with 9 bases between.

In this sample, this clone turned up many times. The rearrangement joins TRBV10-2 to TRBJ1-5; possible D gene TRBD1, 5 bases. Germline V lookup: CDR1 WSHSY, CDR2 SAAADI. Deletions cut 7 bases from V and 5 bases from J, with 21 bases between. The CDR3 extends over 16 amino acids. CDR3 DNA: TGCGCCAGCACCGAGAAGGGGATTCGCACGGATCAGCCCCAGCATTTT. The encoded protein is CASTEKGIRTDQPQHF.

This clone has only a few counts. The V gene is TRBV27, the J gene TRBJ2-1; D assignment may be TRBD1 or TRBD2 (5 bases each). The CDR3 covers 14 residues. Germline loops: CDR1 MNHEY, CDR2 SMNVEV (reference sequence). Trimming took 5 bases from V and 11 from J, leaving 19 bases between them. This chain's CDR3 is CASSVHGTAGQQFF. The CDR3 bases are TGTGCCAGCAGTGTACATGGGACGGCAGGACAGCAGTTCTTC.

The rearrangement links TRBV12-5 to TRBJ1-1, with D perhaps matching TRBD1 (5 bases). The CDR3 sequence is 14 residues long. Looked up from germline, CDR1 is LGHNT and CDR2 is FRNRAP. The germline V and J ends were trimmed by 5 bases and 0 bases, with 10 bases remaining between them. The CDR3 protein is CASGLGGMNTEAFF. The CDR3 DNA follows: TGTGCTAGTGGTCTGGGGGGGATGAACACTGAAGCTTTCTTT.

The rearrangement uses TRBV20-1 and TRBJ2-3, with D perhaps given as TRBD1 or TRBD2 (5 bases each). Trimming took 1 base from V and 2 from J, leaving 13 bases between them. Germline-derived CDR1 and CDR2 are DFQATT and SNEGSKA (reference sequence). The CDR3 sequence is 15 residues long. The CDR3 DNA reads TGCAGTGCTAGAGTCGGCCGAGGGGACACAGATACGCAGTATTTT. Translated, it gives CSARVGRGDTDTQYF.

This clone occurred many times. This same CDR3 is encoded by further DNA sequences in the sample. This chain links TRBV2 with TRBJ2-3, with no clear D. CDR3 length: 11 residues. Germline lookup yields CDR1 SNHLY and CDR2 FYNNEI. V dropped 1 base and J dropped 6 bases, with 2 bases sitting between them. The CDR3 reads CASSEGDTQYF. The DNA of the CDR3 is TGTGCCAGCAGTGAAGGGGATACGCAGTATTTT.

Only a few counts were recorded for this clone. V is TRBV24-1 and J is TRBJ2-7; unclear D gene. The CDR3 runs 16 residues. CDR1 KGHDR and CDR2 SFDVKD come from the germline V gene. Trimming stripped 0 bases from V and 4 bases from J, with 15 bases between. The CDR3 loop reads CATSDLAGVKTYEQYF. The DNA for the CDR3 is TGTGCCACCAGTGATTTGGCTGGGGTTAAAACTTACGAGCAGTACTTC.